The T cell receptor (beta chain) described here comes from a study of blood T cell repertoires in COVID-19. Study overall: COVID-19 samples, acute and convalescent, were from the United States, Italy and Spain. T cells, B-cell-depleted T cells, or PBMCs supplied cDNA or gDNA.

As processed by the authors: For nucleated cells, counts were estimated from reference gene primer amplification. Sequenced by immunoSEQ multiplex PCR; TCRdb stores in-frame clones only, minus some. The V and J calls and clone size come from that table; D and trimming were worked out from the DNA. Of 250,000 to 350,000 clones in the sample, about nine tenths were seen once. CDR3 length: 15 residues. The ends were cut back, 4 bases at V and 0 bases at J, with 13 bases in the middle. The V gene's germline CDR1 is SGHRS and CDR2 YFSETQ. This clone was seen a few times. Sequencing was done on a sample of peripheral blood. The receptor comes from a man aged 18 to 30 with active or convalescent COVID-19. The V call is TRBV5-1, the J call TRBJ1-1; D may be TRBD1 (6 bases). The DNA of the CDR3 is TGCGCCAGCAGCAACACCGGGACAATGAACACTGAAGCTTTCTTT. Protein: CASSNTGTMNTEAFF.